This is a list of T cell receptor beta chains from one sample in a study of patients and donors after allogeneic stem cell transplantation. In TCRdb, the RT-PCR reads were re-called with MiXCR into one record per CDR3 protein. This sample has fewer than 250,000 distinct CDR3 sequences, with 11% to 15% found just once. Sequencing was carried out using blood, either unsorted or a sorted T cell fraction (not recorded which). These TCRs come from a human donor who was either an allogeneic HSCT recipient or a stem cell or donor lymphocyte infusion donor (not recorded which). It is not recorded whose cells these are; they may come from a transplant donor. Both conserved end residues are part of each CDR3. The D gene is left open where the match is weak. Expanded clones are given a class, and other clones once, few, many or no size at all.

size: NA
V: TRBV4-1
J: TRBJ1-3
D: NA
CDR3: CASSQAGTGNTIYF
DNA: TGCGCCAGCAGCCAAGCCGGGACTGGAAACACCATATATTTT

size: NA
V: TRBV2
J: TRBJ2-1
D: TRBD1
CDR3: CASSGDRKPNEQFF
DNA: TGTGCCAGCAGTGGGGACAGGAAACCCAATGAGCAGTTCTTC

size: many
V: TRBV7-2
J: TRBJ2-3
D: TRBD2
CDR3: CASSAGTISNTQYF
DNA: TGTGCCAGCAGCGCCGGGACTATCAGTAATACGCAGTATTTT

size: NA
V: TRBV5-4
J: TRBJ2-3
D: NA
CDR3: CASSLPGVGTDKQYF
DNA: TGTGCCAGCAGCTTGCCGGGAGTCGGGACAGATAAGCAGTATTTT

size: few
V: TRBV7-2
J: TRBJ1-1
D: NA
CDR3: CASSLDYGATEAFF
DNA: TGTGCCAGCAGCTTAGATTACGGAGCCACTGAAGCTTTCTTT

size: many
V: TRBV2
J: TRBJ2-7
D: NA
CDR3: CASSPGRTRGDEQYF
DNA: TGTGCCAGCAGCCCCGGTCGGACAAGGGGGGACGAGCAGTACTTC

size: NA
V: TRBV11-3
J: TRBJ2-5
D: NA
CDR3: CASSPPGRGGETQYF
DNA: TGTGCCAGCAGCCCCCCAGGCAGGGGTGGGGAGACCCAGTACTTC

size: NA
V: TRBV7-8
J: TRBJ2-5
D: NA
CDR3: CASSPIGTPEAQYF
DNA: TGTGCCAGCAGCCCAATAGGGACTCCGGAGGCCCAGTACTTC

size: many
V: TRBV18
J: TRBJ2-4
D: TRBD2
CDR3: CASSPEQRGLAKNIQYF
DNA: TGTGCCAGCTCACCAGAGCAGCGGGGTTTAGCCAAAAACATTCAGTACTTC

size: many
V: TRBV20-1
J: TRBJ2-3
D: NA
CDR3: CSAQPGPDTQYF
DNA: TGCAGTGCACAACCGGGCCCAGATACGCAGTATTTT

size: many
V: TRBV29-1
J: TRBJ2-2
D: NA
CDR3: CSVYGDNTGELFF
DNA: TGCAGCGTTTACGGCGATAACACCGGGGAGCTGTTTTTT

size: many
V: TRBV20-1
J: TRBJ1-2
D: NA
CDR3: CSARKTENYGYTF
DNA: TGCAGTGCTAGGAAGACAGAGAACTATGGCTACACCTTC

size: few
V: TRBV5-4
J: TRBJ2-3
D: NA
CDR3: CASSPSTSRTDTQYF
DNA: TGTGCCAGCAGCCCAAGCACCTCTCGCACAGATACGCAGTATTTT

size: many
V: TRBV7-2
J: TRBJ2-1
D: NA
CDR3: CASSLFVDEQFF
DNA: TGTGCCAGCAGCTTATTCGTGGATGAGCAGTTCTTC

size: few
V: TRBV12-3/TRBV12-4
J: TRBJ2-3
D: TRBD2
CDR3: CASSSRRTSGITDTQYF
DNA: TGTGCCAGCAGTAGCCGCAGGACTAGCGGAATCACAGATACGCAGTATTTT

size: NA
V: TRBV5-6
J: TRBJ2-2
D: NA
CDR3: CASSLYRLTTNTGELFF
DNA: TGTGCCAGCAGCTTGTATAGACTAACCACGAACACCGGGGAGCTGTTTTTT

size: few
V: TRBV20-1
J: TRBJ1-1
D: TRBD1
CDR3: CSAGGQGNTEAFF
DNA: TGCAGTGCTGGAGGACAGGGAAACACTGAAGCTTTCTTT

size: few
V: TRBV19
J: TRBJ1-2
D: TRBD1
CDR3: CASSRQGSYGYTF
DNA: TGTGCCAGTAGTAGACAGGGCTCGTATGGCTACACCTTC

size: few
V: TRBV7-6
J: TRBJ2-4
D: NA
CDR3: CASSSGMGAKNIQYF
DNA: TGTGCCAGCAGCTCGGGGATGGGAGCCAAAAACATTCAGTACTTC

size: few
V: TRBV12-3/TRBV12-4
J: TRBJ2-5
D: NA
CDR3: CASSVGARGETQYF
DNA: TGTGCCAGCAGTGTAGGGGCGCGGGGAGAGACCCAGTACTTC

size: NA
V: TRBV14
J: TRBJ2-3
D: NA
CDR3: CASSQRLSTDTQYF
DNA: TGTGCCAGCAGCCAGCGGCTGAGCACAGATACGCAGTATTTT

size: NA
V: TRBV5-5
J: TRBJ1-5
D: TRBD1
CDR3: CASSSEQGRNQPQHF
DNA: TGTGCCAGCAGCTCTGAACAGGGGCGTAATCAGCCCCAGCATTTT

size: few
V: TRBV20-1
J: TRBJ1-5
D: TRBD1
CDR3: CSARQGEQPQHF
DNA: TGCAGTGCTCGACAGGGGGAGCAGCCCCAGCATTTT

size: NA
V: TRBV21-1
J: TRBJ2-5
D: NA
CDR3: CATLGDRESGYQETQYF
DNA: TGTGCCACCCTGGGGGACAGGGAAAGTGGGTACCAAGAGACCCAGTACTTC

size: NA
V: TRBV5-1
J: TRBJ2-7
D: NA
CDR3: CASSLGPAGSYEQYF
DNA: TGCGCCAGCAGCTTGGGCCCAGCGGGCTCCTACGAGCAGTACTTC

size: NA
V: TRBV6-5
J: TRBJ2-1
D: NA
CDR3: CASSRQNNEQFF
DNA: TGTGCCAGCAGTCGACAGAACAATGAGCAGTTCTTC

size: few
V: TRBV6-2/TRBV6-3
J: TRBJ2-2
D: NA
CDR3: CASSPAIGWAGELFF
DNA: TGTGCCAGCAGCCCCGCGATAGGCTGGGCCGGGGAGCTGTTTTTT

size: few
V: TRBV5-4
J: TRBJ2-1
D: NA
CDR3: CASSFGPSYNEQFF
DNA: TGTGCCAGCAGCTTCGGCCCCTCCTACAATGAGCAGTTCTTC

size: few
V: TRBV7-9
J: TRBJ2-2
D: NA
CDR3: CASTGEAGGELFF
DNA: TGTGCCAGCACTGGCGAGGCGGGCGGGGAGCTGTTTTTT

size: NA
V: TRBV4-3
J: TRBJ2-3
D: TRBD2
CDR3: CASSLSGTSGGADTQYF
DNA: TGCGCCAGCAGCCTCTCGGGGACTAGCGGGGGAGCAGATACGCAGTATTTT

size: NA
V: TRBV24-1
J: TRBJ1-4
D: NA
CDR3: CATSDSGLGNEKLFF
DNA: TGTGCCACCAGTGATAGCGGACTGGGGAATGAAAAACTGTTTTTT

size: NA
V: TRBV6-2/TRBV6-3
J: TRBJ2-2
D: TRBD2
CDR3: CASSYIGGRLNTGELFF
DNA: TGTGCCAGCAGTTACATTGGCGGGAGGTTAAACACCGGGGAGCTGTTTTTT

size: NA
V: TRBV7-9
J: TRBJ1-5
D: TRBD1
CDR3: CASSWSGGNQPQHF
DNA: TGTGCCAGCAGCTGGTCAGGGGGAAATCAGCCCCAGCATTTT

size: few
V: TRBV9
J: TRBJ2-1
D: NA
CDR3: CASSVVGGVSYNEQFF
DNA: TGTGCCAGCAGCGTAGTAGGGGGGGTTTCCTACAATGAGCAGTTCTTC

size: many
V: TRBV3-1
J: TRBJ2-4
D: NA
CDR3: CATRNSESAKNIQYF
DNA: TGTGCCACCAGAAACTCAGAATCGGCCAAAAACATTCAGTACTTC

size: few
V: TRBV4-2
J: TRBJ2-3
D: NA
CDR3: CASSPRYEDTQYF
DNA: TGTGCCAGCAGCCCCAGATATGAGGATACGCAGTATTTT

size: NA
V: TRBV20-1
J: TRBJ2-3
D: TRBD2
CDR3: CSATRSGSFADTQYF
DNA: TGCAGTGCTACACGGAGCGGGAGTTTCGCAGATACGCAGTATTTT

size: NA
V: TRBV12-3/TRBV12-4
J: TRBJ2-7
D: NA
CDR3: CASSFQGKYEQYF
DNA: TGTGCCAGCAGTTTTCAGGGGAAGTACGAGCAGTACTTC

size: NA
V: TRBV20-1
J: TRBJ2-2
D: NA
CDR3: CSVPGPGDTGELFF
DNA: TGCAGTGTACCCGGGCCAGGGGACACCGGGGAGCTGTTTTTT

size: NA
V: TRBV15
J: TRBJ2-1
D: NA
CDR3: CATSRDTWGGEQFF
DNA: TGTGCCACCAGCAGAGATACGTGGGGTGGTGAGCAGTTCTTC

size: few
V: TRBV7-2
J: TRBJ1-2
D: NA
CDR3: CASSLMGGTYGYTF
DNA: TGTGCCAGCAGCTTAATGGGGGGCACCTATGGCTACACCTTC

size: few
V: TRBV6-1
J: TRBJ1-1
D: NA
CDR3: CASSVSKNTEAFF
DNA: TGTGCCAGCAGTGTAAGTAAGAACACTGAAGCTTTCTTT

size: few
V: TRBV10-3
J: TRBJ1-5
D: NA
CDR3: CAISESSAFSNQPQHF
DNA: TGTGCCATCAGTGAGTCGAGCGCGTTTAGCAATCAGCCCCAGCATTTT

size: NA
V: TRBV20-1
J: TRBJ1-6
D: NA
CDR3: CSAALMSPGVSPLHF
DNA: TGCAGTGCCGCGTTGATGTCCCCGGGGGTATCACCCCTCCACTTT

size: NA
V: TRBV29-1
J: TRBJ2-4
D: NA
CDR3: CSVEDIAKNIQYF
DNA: TGCAGCGTTGAAGATATAGCCAAAAACATTCAGTACTTC

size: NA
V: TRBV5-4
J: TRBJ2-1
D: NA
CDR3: CASSPSTTYNEQFF
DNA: TGTGCCAGCAGTCCTAGTACGACCTACAATGAGCAGTTCTTC

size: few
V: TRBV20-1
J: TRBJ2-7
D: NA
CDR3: CSANQGIGYEQYF
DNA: TGCAGTGCTAATCAGGGAATCGGCTACGAGCAGTACTTC

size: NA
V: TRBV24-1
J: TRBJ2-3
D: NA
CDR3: CATSDPTTGIRTDTQYF
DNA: TGTGCCACCAGTGATCCGACTACAGGGATTAGGACAGATACGCAGTATTTT

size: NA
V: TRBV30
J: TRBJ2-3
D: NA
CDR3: CAWRGQTDTQYF
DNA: TGTGCCTGGAGAGGGCAGACAGATACGCAGTATTTT

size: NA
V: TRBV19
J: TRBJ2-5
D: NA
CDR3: CASSTRTGGQVETQYF
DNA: TGTGCCAGTAGTACACGGACAGGAGGGCAGGTGGAGACCCAGTACTTC

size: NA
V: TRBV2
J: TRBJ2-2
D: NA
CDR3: CASSEALTGGELFF
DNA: TGTGCCAGCAGTGAAGCGCTAACGGGCGGGGAGCTGTTTTTT

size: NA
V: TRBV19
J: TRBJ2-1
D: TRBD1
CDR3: CASSSRTGLEQFF
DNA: TGTGCCAGTAGTTCTCGGACAGGACTTGAGCAGTTCTTC

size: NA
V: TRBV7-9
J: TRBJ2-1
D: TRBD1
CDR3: CASSKTGGTYNEQFF
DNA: TGTGCCAGCAGCAAGACAGGGGGCACCTACAATGAGCAGTTCTTC

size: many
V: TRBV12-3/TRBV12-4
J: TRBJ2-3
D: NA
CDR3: CASSLGPGQGAPDTQYF
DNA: TGTGCCAGCAGTTTAGGTCCGGGGCAGGGTGCCCCAGATACGCAGTATTTT

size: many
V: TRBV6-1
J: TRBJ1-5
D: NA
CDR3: CASSLRGGNQPQHF
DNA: TGTGCCAGCAGTCTAAGGGGTGGCAATCAGCCCCAGCATTTT

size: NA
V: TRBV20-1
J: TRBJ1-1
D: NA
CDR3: CSARFRANTEAFF
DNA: TGCAGTGCTAGATTCAGGGCGAACACTGAAGCTTTCTTT

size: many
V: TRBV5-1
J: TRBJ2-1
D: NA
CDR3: CASSAGQLLQYEQFF
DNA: TGCGCCAGCAGCGCCGGACAGCTCCTACAATATGAGCAGTTCTTC

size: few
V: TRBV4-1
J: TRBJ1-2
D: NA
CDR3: CASSQDRGTHYGYTF
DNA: TGCGCCAGCAGCCAAGATCGGGGGACACACTATGGCTACACCTTC